The 5 T cell receptor beta chains listed next were all sequenced from one sample in a study of T cells in localized non-small cell lung cancer. TCRdb's table, derived via immunoSEQ multiplex PCR, lists solely in-frame clones and lacks some. The data hold fewer than 100,000 clones, with over 80% observed a single time. Sequencing was performed on peripheral blood, taken before any cancer treatment. These receptors all come from a man between 35 and 75 years old with stage I squamous cell lung carcinoma.

V usage is TRBV7-2 and J usage is TRBJ1-3; no reliable D call. This CDR3 comprises 12 residues. V was trimmed by 2 bases and J by 4 bases, leaving 3 bases between them. Germline CDR1 reads SGHTA; CDR2 reads FQGNSA. The CDR3: CASSLFGNTIYF. CDR3 sequence (DNA): TGTGCCAGCAGCTTATTCGGAAACACCATATATTTT.

The chain employs TRBV4-1 and TRBJ2-1; D possibly matches TRBD1 or TRBD2 (5 bases each). The CDR3 totals 15 residues. The germline V gene has CDR1 MGHRA and CDR2 YSYEKL. The V gene lost 4 bases and the J gene lost 7 bases, with 17 bases spanning the gap. The CDR3 loop is CASSRGQGVRNEQFF. The CDR3 nucleotides are TGCGCCAGCAGCCGAGGGCAGGGAGTACGGAATGAGCAGTTCTTC.

Only one count was recorded for this clone. The V and J genes are TRBV9 and TRBJ2-1; 7 bases align to TRBD2. The trim removed 2 bases at V and 7 bases at J, leaving 9 bases unmatched. Per the germline V gene, CDR1 is SGDLS and CDR2 is YYNGEE. CDR3 length: 15 residues. The DNA for the CDR3 is TGTGCCAGCAGCGTTACTAGCGCGGGGTGGAATGAGCAGTTCTTC. Translated: CASSVTSAGWNEQFF.

The chain has TRBV9 and TRBJ2-2; no definite D call. The V end lost 3 bases, the J end lost 0 bases, and 6 bases lay between the germline ends. The length of the CDR3 is 14 residues. In germline, CDR1 is SGDLS, CDR2 YYNGEE. The CDR3 region has the DNA TGTGCCAGCAGCGCTTCTACGAACACCGGGGAGCTGTTTTTT. Amino acid sequence: CASSASTNTGELFF.

The chain is built from TRBV28 and TRBJ2-5; 8 positions match TRBD2. Germline V gene data show CDR1 as MDHEN and CDR2 as SYDVKM. The CDR3 runs 14 residues. V was clipped by 2 bases and J by 5 bases; unmatched bases: 4. The DNA of the CDR3 is TGTGCCAGCAGTTTAAGCGGGGGCCGGGAGACCCAGTACTTC. Translating gives CASSLSGGRETQYF.